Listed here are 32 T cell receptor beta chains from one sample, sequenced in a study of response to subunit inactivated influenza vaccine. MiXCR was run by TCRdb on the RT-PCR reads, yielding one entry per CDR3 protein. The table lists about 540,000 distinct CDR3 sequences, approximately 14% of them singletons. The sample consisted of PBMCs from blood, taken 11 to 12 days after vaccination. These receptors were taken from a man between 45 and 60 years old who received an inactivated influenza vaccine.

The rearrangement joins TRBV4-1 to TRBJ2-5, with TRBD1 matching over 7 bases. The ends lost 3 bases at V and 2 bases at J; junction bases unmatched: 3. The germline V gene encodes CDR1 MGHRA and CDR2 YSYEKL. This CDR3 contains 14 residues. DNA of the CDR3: TGCGCCAGCAGCCAGGGACAGATGCAAGAGACCCAGTACTTC. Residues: CASSQGQMQETQYF.

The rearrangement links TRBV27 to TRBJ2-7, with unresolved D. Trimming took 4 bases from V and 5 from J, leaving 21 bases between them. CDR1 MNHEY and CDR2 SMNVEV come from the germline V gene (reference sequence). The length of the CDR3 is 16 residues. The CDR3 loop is CASSSGRVVIGHEQYF. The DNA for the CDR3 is TGTGCCAGCAGTTCAGGTCGTGTAGTTATCGGACACGAGCAGTACTTC.

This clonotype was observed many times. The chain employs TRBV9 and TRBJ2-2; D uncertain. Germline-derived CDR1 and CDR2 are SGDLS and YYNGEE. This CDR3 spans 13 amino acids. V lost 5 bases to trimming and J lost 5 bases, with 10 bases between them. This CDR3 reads CASSALGTGELFF. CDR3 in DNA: TGTGCCAGCAGTGCTTTGGGGACCGGGGAGCTGTTTTTT.

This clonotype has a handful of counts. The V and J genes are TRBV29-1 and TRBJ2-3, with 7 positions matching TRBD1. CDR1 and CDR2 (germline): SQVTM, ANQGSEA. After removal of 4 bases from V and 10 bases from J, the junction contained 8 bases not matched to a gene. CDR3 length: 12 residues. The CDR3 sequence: CSVGSRQGAQYF. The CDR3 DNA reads TGCAGCGTTGGGTCCCGACAGGGAGCGCAGTATTTT.

Here the CDR3 DNA reads TGTGCCAGCAGTTTGGGGGAGCCCCAGCATTTT. The encoded protein is CASSLGEPQHF. The chain couples TRBV28 to TRBJ1-5; D may be TRBD1 (5 bases). CDR3 size: 11 residues. V was clipped by 3 bases and J by 8 bases, with 5 bases between them. Germline V gene sequence: CDR1 MDHEN, CDR2 SYDVKM.

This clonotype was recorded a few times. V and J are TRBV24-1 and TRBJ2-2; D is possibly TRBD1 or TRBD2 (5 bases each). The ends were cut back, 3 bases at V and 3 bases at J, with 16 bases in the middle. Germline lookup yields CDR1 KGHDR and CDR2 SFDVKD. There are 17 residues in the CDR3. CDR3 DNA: TGTGCCACCAGTGATCCCCCATGGGGGACCTACACCGGGGAGCTGTTTTTT. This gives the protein CATSDPPWGTYTGELFF.

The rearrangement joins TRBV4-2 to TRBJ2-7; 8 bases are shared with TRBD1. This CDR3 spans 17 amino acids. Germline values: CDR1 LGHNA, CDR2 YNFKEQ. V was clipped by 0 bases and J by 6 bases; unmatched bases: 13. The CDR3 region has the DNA TGTGCCAGCAGCCAAGACATCAAACAGGGGGTATCCCTCGAGCAGTACTTC. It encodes CASSQDIKQGVSLEQYF.

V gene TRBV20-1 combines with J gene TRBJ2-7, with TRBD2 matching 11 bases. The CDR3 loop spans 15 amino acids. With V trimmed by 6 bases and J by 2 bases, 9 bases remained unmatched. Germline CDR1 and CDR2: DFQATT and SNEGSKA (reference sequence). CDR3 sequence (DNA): TGCAGTGCCACGCTCCGGACTAGCGGGCCCTACGAGCAGTACTTC. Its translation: CSATLRTSGPYEQYF.

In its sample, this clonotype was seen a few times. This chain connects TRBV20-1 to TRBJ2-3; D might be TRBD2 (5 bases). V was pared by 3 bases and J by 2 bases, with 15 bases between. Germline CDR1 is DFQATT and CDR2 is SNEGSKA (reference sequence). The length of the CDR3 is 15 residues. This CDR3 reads CSASIPGEFTDTQYF. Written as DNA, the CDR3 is TGCAGTGCTAGTATCCCTGGGGAGTTCACAGATACGCAGTATTTT.

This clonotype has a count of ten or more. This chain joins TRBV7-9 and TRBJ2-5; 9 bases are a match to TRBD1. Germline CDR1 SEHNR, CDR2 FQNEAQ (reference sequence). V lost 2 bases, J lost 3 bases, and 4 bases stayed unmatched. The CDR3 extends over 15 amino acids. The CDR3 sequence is CASSLRTGVEETQYF. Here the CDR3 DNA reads TGTGCCAGCAGCTTAAGGACAGGGGTAGAAGAGACCCAGTACTTC.

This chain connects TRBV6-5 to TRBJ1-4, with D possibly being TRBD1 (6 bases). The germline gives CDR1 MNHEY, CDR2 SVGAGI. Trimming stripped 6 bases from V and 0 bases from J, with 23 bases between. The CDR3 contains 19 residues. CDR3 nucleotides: TGTGCCAGCAGGCGGGCGGGGGCCTCACGACGATCAACTAATGAAAAACTGTTTTTT. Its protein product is CASRRAGASRRSTNEKLFF.

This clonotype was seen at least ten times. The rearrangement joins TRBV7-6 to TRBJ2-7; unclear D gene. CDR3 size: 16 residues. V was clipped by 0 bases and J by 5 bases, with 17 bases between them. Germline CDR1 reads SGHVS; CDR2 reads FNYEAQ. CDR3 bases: TGTGCCAGCAGCTTAGCGTCGGGTCAGTATAGACACGAGCAGTACTTC. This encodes CASSLASGQYRHEQYF.

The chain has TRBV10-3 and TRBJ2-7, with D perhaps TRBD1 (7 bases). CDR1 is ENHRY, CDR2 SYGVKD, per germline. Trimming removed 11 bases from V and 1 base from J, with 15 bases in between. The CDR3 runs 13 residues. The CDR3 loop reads CAPQGGKSYEQYF. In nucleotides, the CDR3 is TGTGCCCCCCAGGGGGGAAAGTCCTACGAGCAGTACTTC.

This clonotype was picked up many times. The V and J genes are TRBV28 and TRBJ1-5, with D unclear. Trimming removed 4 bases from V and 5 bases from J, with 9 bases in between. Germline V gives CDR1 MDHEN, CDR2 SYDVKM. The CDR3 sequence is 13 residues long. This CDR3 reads CASSWRSYQPQHF. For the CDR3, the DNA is TGTGCCAGCAGTTGGAGGTCCTATCAGCCCCAGCATTTT.

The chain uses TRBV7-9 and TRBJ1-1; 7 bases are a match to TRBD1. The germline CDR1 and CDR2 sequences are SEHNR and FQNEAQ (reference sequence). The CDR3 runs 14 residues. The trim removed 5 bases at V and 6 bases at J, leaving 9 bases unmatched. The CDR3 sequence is CASSVSGGQPEAFF. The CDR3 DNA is TGTGCCAGCAGCGTTTCCGGGGGACAGCCTGAAGCTTTCTTT.

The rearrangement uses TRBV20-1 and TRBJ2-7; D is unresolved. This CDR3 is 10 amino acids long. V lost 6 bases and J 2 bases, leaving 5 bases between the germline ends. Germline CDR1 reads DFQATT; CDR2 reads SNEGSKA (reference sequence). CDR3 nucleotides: TGCAGTGCGACTCCCTACGAGCAGTACTTC. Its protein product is CSATPYEQYF.

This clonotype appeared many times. CDR3 protein: CSGLYEQYF. The CDR3 DNA sequence: TGCAGCGGCTTATACGAGCAGTACTTC. V is TRBV29-1 and J is TRBJ2-7; D gene ambiguous. The CDR3 has 9 residues. The V and J ends lost 7 bases and 4 bases respectively, with 5 bases between them. Looked up from germline, CDR1 is SQVTM and CDR2 is ANQGSEA.

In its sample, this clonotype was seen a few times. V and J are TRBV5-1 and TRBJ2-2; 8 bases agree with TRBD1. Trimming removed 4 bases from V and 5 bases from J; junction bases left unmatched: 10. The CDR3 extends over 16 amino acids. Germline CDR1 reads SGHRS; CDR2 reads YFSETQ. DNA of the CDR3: TGCGCCAGCAGCCTATTTACCGGACAGGGTACCGGGGAGCTGTTTTTT. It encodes CASSLFTGQGTGELFF.

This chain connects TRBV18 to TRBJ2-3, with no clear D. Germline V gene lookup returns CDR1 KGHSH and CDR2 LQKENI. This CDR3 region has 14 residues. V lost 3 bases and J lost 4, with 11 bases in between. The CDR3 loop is CASSPPSPPDTQYF. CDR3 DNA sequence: TGTGCCAGCTCACCCCCGAGCCCCCCAGATACGCAGTATTTT.

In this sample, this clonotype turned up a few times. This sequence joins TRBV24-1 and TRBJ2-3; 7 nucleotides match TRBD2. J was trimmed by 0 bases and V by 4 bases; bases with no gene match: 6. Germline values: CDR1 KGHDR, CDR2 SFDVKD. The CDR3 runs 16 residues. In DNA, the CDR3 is TGTGCCACCAGTGAGACACTAGCGACTAGCACAGATACGCAGTATTTT. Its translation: CATSETLATSTDTQYF.

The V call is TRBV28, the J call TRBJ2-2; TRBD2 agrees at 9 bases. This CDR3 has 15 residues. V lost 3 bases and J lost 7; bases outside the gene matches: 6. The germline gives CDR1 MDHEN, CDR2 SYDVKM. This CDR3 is CASSFGGGASGELFF. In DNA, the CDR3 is TGTGCCAGCAGTTTCGGCGGGGGGGCGAGCGGGGAGCTGTTTTTT.

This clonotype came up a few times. The CDR3 spells CASSQLAGAAEQFF. CDR3 DNA sequence: TGTGCCAGCAGTCAACTAGCGGGAGCGGCTGAGCAGTTCTTC. This rearrangement joins TRBV2 to TRBJ2-1, with TRBD2 identical over 11 bases. The germline gives CDR1 SNHLY, CDR2 FYNNEI. V lost 5 bases, J lost 9 bases, and 6 bases stayed unmatched. The CDR3 has 14 residues.

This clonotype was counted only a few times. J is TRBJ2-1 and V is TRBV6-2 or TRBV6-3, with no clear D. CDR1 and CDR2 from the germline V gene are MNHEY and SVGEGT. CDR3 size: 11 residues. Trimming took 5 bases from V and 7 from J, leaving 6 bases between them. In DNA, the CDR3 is TGTGCCAGCAGTAAAAAAAATGAGCAGTTCTTC. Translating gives CASSKKNEQFF.

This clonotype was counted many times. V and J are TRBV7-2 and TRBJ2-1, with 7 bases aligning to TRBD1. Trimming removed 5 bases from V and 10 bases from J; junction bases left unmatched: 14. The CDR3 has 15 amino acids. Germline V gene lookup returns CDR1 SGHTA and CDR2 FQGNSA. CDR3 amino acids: CASSPWTGAEVEQFF. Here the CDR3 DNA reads TGTGCCAGCAGCCCCTGGACAGGTGCCGAGGTCGAGCAGTTCTTC.

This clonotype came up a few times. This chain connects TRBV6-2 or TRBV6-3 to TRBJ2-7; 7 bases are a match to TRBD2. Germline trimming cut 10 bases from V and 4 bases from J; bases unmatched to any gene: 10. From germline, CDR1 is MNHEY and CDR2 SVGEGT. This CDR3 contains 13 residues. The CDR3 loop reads CATGTMLFYEQYF. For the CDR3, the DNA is TGTGCCACCGGGACTATGTTATTTTACGAGCAGTACTTC.

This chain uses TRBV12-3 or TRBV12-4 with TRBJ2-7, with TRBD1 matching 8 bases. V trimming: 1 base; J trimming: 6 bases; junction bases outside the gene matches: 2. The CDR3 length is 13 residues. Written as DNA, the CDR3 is TGTGCCAGCAGTTTAGGGACAGGGACCGAGCAGTACTTC. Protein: CASSLGTGTEQYF.

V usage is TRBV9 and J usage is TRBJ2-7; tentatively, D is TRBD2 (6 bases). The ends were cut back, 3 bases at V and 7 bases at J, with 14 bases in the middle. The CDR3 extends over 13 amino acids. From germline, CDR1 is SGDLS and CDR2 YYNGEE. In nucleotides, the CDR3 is TGTGCCAGCAGCGCCCGGCGGGGTGGGGAGCAGTACTTC. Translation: CASSARRGGEQYF. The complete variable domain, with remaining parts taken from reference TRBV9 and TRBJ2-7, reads DSGVTQTPKHLITATGQRVTLRCSPRSGDLSVYWYQQSLDQGLQFLIQYYNGEERAKGNILERFSAQQFPDLHSELNLSSLELGDSALYFCASSARRGGEQYFGPGTRLTVT.

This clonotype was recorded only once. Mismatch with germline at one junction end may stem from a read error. CDR3 coding DNA: TGCTGTGCTAGAGATCGAGCTCTTGGCGGGGTGGTGGGGGAGCTGTTTTTT. Encoded protein: CCARDRALGGVVGELFF. This chain joins TRBV20-1 and TRBJ2-2; possibly TRBD2 for D (6 bases). This CDR3 contains 17 residues. The germline V gene encodes CDR1 DFQATT and CDR2 SNEGSKA (reference sequence).

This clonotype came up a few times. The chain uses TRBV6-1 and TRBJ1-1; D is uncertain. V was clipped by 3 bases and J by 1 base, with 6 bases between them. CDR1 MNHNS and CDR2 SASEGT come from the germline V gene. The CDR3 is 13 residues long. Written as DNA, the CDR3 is TGTGCCAGCAGTGACTACACGAACACTGAAGCTTTCTTT. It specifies CASSDYTNTEAFF.

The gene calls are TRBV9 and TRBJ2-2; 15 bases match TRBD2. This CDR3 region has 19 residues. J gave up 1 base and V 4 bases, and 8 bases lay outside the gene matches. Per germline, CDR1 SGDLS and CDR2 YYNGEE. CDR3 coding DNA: TGTGCCAGCAGCCAAAGCTCGGGACTAGCGGGAGGGAACACCGGGGAGCTGTTTTTT. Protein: CASSQSSGLAGGNTGELFF.

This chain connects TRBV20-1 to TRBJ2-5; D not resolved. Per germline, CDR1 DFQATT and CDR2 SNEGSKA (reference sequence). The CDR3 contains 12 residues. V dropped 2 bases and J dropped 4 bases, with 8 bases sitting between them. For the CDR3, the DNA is TGCAGTGCTAGAAGTGCGACAGAGACCCAGTACTTC. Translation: CSARSATETQYF.

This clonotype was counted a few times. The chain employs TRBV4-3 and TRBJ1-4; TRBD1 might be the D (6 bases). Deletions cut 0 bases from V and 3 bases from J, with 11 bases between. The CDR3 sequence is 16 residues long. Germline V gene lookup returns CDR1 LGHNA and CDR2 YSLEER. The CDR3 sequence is CASSQDPTGSNEKLFF. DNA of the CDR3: TGCGCCAGCAGCCAAGACCCCACAGGGTCTAATGAAAAACTGTTTTTT.